The 3 T cell receptor beta chains given below trace back to one sample, sequenced in a study of shared clonotypes between healthy human individuals. The table came from immunoSEQ multiplex PCR; TCRdb's copy has only in-frame clones and leaves some out. Of millions of clones listed, about 92% are singletons. Sequencing used naive CD4+ T cells sorted from blood. This sample's subset: CD45RA+ positively selected. Receptor source: a man between 18 and 29 years old in good health.

This chain uses TRBV5-4 with TRBJ2-7; 7 bases map to TRBD1. Germline-derived CDR1 and CDR2 are SGHNT and YYREEE (reference sequence). The ends lost 2 bases at V and 2 bases at J; junction bases unmatched: 7. The CDR3 runs to 15 residues. This CDR3 is CASSLGGAEPYEQYF. In nucleotides, the CDR3 is TGTGCCAGCAGCTTAGGGGGCGCCGAACCCTACGAGCAGTACTTC.

The chain has TRBV6-1 and TRBJ1-5, with a weak D call TRBD1 (6 bases). V lost 5 bases to trimming and J lost 4 bases, with 15 bases between them. The CDR3 extends over 15 amino acids. Per germline, CDR1 MNHNS and CDR2 SASEGT. CDR3 DNA sequence: TGTGCCAGCAGTTTCGCAGGGGAGTATAATCAGCCCCAGCATTTT. Translated: CASSFAGEYNQPQHF.

The genes are TRBV30 and TRBJ1-5, with 9 positions matching TRBD1. The CDR3 runs to 14 residues. Germline V gene lookup returns CDR1 GTSNPN and CDR2 SVGIG (reference sequence). Trimming cost V 4 bases and J 4 bases; bases outside gene matches: 5. CDR3 residues: CAWKRGQGNQPQHF. For the CDR3, the DNA is TGTGCCTGGAAGAGGGGACAGGGTAATCAGCCCCAGCATTTT.